This T cell receptor beta chain came from a study of cytomegalovirus exposure and HLA in healthy donors. The PCR ran on 60 Vbeta and 13 Jbeta primers. In the original analysis: As a later analysis found, there were approximately 80 million unique TCR beta chains, of which roughly 11 million were shared. TCRdb's table, derived via immunoSEQ multiplex PCR, lists solely in-frame clones and lacks some. V and J calls and clone size follow that table, whereas D and trimming were derived from the DNA. Of approximately 76,000 clones detected, 60% to 75% appear once; the ten largest clones hold about 16%. Study-wide results and caveats: Overall, approximately 150 TCR beta chains were annotated as cytomegalovirus-associated.

Remarks on this clone: Its specificity is unknown.

Trimming took 7 bases from V and 2 from J, leaving 14 bases between them. CDR3 length: 14 residues. CDR1 and CDR2 (germline): MNHNS, SASEGT. This sequence joins TRBV6-1 and TRBJ1-1; tentative D call: TRBD1 (5 bases). The sample comprised PBMCs. The origin of this receptor is a woman aged 40 to 55 in good health and CMV-seropositive. DNA for the CDR3: TGTGCCAGCATCCCGGGCGGGGCTAACACTGAAGCTTTCTTT. Translation gives CASIPGGANTEAFF.